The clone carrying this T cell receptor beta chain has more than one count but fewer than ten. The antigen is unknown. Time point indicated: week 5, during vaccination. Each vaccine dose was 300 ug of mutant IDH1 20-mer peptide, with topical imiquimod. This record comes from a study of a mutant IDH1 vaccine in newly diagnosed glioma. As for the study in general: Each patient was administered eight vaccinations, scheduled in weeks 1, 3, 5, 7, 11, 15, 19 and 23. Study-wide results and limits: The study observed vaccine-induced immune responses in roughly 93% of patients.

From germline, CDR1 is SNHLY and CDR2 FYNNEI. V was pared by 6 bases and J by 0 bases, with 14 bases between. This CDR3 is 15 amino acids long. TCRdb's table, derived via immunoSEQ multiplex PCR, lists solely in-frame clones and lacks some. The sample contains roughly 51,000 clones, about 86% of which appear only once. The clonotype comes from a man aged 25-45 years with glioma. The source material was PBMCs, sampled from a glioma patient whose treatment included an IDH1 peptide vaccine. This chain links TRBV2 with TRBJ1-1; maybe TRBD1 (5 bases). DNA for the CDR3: TGTGCCAGCAGGGAGAGAGGGGCCGTGAACACTGAAGCTTTCTTT. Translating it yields CASRERGAVNTEAFF.